The sequence of this T cell receptor (beta chain) was determined in a study of T cells after yellow fever vaccination. General study findings and limits: Secondary responses were weaker yet peaked faster, day 5 versus 15. In post-booster samples, most primary-vaccination clones reappeared (roughly 96% CD4, roughly 88% CD8). From the bulk population, abundant clonotypes could contaminate and appear within FACS-sorted repertoires.

CDR1 is LNHDA, CDR2 SQIVND, per germline (reference sequence). CDR3 length: 15 residues. With 3 bases removed from V and 6 bases from J, the gap between germline ends came to 14 bases. About this clonotype: Its antigen is unknown.

UMIs and a universal primer site were added when TCR cDNA was made by 5'RACE template switching. In TCRdb, the 5' RACE reads were re-called with MiXCR into one record per CDR3 protein. The sample holds nearly 550,000 distinct CDR3 sequences, about 19% seen once. Source: PBMCs, taken 15 days after the yellow fever booster vaccination. V and J are TRBV19 and TRBJ2-2, with a possible D match to TRBD1 (5 bases). The sequence was obtained from a man in his thirties or forties who received the YFV17D yellow fever vaccine. The CDR3 nucleotides are TGTGCCAGTAGTATTTCCCAGGGTTTGTCCGGGGAGCTGTTTTTT. Translated, it gives CASSISQGLSGELFF.